Below are 18 T cell receptor beta chains sequenced from a single sample in a study of T cells of healthy individuals (dated by TCRdb to 2017 to 2018). The library was obtained by 5' RACE. The reads were generated on an Illumina MiSeq. TCRdb reanalyzed the raw reads on its own, using fastp at Q25 for trimming and MiXCR for clone calling, and kept in-frame beta chains. When rows share a CDR3 protein, they turn into one entry using the most common DNA and genes. The sample table contains tens of thousands of distinct CDR3 sequences; only one count was recorded for 14% to 15% of them. The top ten hold about 16% of the sample. These receptors originate from a human donor in good health.

Many counts were recorded for this clonotype. This chain uses TRBV9 with TRBJ2-3, with D unresolved. The CDR3 totals 16 residues. Trimming pared 0 bases from V and 0 bases from J, leaving 11 bases between. CDR1 and CDR2 from the germline V gene are SGDLS and YYNGEE. The CDR3 region is CASSVGVATSTDTQYF. For the CDR3, the DNA is TGTGCCAGCAGCGTAGGCGTGGCGACTAGCACAGATACGCAGTATTTT.

This clonotype appeared many times. The rearrangement joins TRBV7-9 to TRBJ2-7, with 12 positions matching TRBD2. Germline V gene sequence: CDR1 SEHNR, CDR2 FQNEAQ (reference sequence). J gave up 2 bases and V 1 base, and 6 bases lay outside the gene matches. This CDR3 is 17 amino acids long. The CDR3 DNA follows: TGTGCCAGCAGCTTAGGGCTAGCGGGAGGGCCCCCCTACGAGCAGTACTTC. It is translated as CASSLGLAGGPPYEQYF.

Ten or more counts support this clonotype. The chain employs TRBV7-2 and TRBJ2-5; a possible D gene is TRBD1 (6 bases). The CDR3 is made up of 13 amino acids. V was clipped by 3 bases and J by 4 bases, with 9 bases between them. Germline V lookup: CDR1 SGHTA, CDR2 FQGNSA. CDR3 DNA: TGTGCCAGCAGCTTGGGACAACGAGAGACCCAGTACTTC. Amino acid sequence: CASSLGQRETQYF.

This clonotype was detected ten times or more. V and J are TRBV9 and TRBJ1-6, with a possible D match to TRBD1 (5 bases). Trimming pared 5 bases from V and 0 bases from J, leaving 12 bases between. Germline V gene data show CDR1 as SGDLS and CDR2 as YYNGEE. The CDR3 sequence is 16 residues long. CDR3 sequence: CASSGDLSSYNSPLHF. The CDR3 DNA reads as TGTGCCAGCAGTGGGGACTTGAGCTCCTATAATTCACCCCTCCACTTT.

The chain has TRBV6-9 and TRBJ2-1; 11 bases are shared with TRBD1. This CDR3 is 15 amino acids long. The junction had 7 bases not matched to a gene; V was cut back by 2 bases and J by 10 bases. Germline CDR1 and CDR2: MNHGY and SVAAGI. The CDR3 nucleotides read TGTGCCAGCAGTTATGGGACAGGGGGACGGGGGGAGCAGTTCTTC. It codes for CASSYGTGGRGEQFF.

This clonotype was detected only once. CDR3 in amino acids: CASKRGEYYGYTF. The CDR3 DNA is TGTGCCAGTAAGAGGGGGGAGTACTATGGCTACACCTTC. The V gene is TRBV19, the J gene TRBJ1-2; perhaps TRBD1 as D (6 bases). Trimming took 7 bases from V and 3 from J, leaving 12 bases between them. This CDR3 is built from 13 residues. CDR1 is LNHDA, CDR2 SQIVND, per germline (reference sequence).

This clonotype was counted ten times or more. The chain links TRBV4-3 to TRBJ2-1; 8 nucleotides align to TRBD2. Trimming cost V 0 bases and J 10 bases; bases outside gene matches: 11. Germline-derived CDR1 and CDR2 are LGHNA and YSLEER. The CDR3 loop spans 16 amino acids. The CDR3 DNA reads as TGCGCCAGCAGCCAAGAAGCTAGCGGGTGGGAGGGGGAGCAGTTCTTC. This encodes CASSQEASGWEGEQFF.

This clonotype was found a few times. V usage is TRBV20-1 and J usage is TRBJ1-1; 8 bases align to TRBD1. The CDR3 totals 13 residues. With V trimmed by 3 bases and J by 6 bases, 6 bases remained unmatched. Germline assignment: CDR1 DFQATT and CDR2 SNEGSKA (reference sequence). As DNA, the CDR3 is TGCAGTGCTAGCACAGGGGGTTTCCCTGAAGCTTTCTTT. Its protein is CSASTGGFPEAFF.

The chain combines TRBV5-1 with TRBJ2-1; TRBD2 is a possible D gene (7 bases). CDR3 length: 16 amino acids. V was clipped by 4 bases and J by 2 bases, with 16 bases between them. Germline V gene lookup returns CDR1 SGHRS and CDR2 YFSETQ. CDR3 bases: TGCGCCAGCAGCGCAGGCGGGGGCGAAACCTACAATGAGCAGTTCTTC. Protein product: CASSAGGGETYNEQFF.

This clonotype was seen many times. Here the CDR3 DNA reads TGCAGCGTAGCTGGACCTTCAAACATTCAGTACTTC. Amino acids: CSVAGPSNIQYF. This chain uses TRBV29-1 with TRBJ2-4; D ambiguous. The CDR3 is 12 residues long. Germline CDR1 reads SQVTM; CDR2 reads ANQGSEA. V was cut by 6 bases and J by 6 bases, with 12 bases left in between. The whole variable domain, remainder taken from reference TRBV29-1 and TRBJ2-4, is SAVISQKPSRDICQRGTSLTIQCQVDSQVTMMFWYRQQPGQSLTLIATANQGSEATYESGFVIDKFPISRPNLTFSTLTVSNMSPEDSSIYLCSVAGPSNIQYFGAGTRLSVL.

The chain combines TRBV7-6 with TRBJ2-3; 7 bases fit TRBD1. The germline gives CDR1 SGHVS, CDR2 FNYEAQ. The CDR3 is 15 residues long. V shed 5 bases, J shed 1 base, and the junction held 6 bases outside the gene matches. The CDR3 nucleotides are TGTGCCAGCAGCGGAGACAGGGTGGGCACAGATACGCAGTATTTT. As protein: CASSGDRVGTDTQYF.

The rearrangement uses TRBV5-1 and TRBJ2-7, with D possibly being TRBD1 (6 bases). Germline-derived CDR1 and CDR2 are SGHRS and YFSETQ. The CDR3 is 12 amino acids. The V end lost 4 bases, the J end lost 2 bases, and 7 bases lay between the germline ends. The CDR3 reads CASSRDTYEQYF. The CDR3 nucleotides read TGCGCCAGCAGCCGGGACACCTACGAGCAGTACTTC.

This clonotype appeared many times. The chain employs TRBV7-2 and TRBJ2-3, with TRBD2 matching 11 bases. V lost 6 bases, J lost 5 bases, and 10 bases stayed unmatched. The CDR3 length is 16 residues. From germline, CDR1 is SGHTA and CDR2 FQGNSA. Here the CDR3 DNA reads TGTGCCAGCAGTCTTCTCCCGGGACTAGCGGAAGATACGCAGTATTTT. It encodes CASSLLPGLAEDTQYF. Variable domain in full (rest from reference TRBV7-2 and TRBJ2-3): GAGVSQSPSNKVTEKGKDVELRCDPISGHTALYWYRQSLGQGLEFLIYFQGNSAPDKSGLPSDRFSAERTGGSVSTLTIQRTQQEDSAVYLCASSLLPGLAEDTQYFGPGTRLTVL.

This clonotype has ten or more counts. The V call is TRBV5-1, the J call TRBJ2-3; 9 bases align to TRBD1. CDR3 length: 15 amino acids. With 4 bases clipped from V and 4 bases from J, the junction kept 7 bases outside the gene matches. In germline, CDR1 is SGHRS, CDR2 YFSETQ. The CDR3 here is CASSDGTGYPDTQYF. CDR3 DNA sequence: TGCGCCAGCAGCGACGGGACAGGGTACCCAGATACGCAGTATTTT.

The chain is built from TRBV5-4 and TRBJ1-2; D is unresolved. Looked up from germline, CDR1 is SGHNT and CDR2 is YYREEE (reference sequence). The CDR3 spans 16 residues. V gave up 0 bases and J gave up 4 bases, with 16 bases separating them. The CDR3 here is CASSLVKGFLGYGYTF. The CDR3 DNA reads as TGTGCCAGCAGCTTGGTTAAGGGATTTCTGGGCTATGGCTACACCTTC.

This clonotype was seen ten or more times. V is TRBV25-1 and J is TRBJ1-1; D is unclear. This CDR3 has 11 amino acids. Trimming left V 9 bases short and J 7 bases short, with 12 bases between. The germline V gene encodes CDR1 MGHDK and CDR2 SYGVNS. The CDR3 loop reads CASRLGIEAFF. Here the CDR3 DNA reads TGTGCCAGTAGACTGGGGATTGAAGCTTTCTTT.

J is TRBJ2-1 and V is TRBV5-1; either TRBD1 or TRBD2 may fit D (5 bases each). The ends were cut back, 0 bases at V and 5 bases at J, with 12 bases in the middle. There are 15 residues in the CDR3. The V gene's germline CDR1 is SGHRS and CDR2 YFSETQ. CDR3 DNA: TGCGCCAGCAGCTTGGTGGGGACCACTGACAATGAGCAGTTCTTC. Protein sequence: CASSLVGTTDNEQFF.

The table lists this clonotype with many counts. The chain recombines TRBV11-2 with TRBJ2-5; a weak D match, TRBD2 (6 bases). The CDR3 has 14 amino acids. CDR1 is SGHAT, CDR2 FQNNGV, per germline. V lost 1 base and J 7 bases, leaving 13 bases between the germline ends. CDR3 loop: CASSLGGVEGTQYF. In nucleotides, the CDR3 is TGTGCCAGCAGCTTAGGCGGGGTGGAGGGGACCCAGTACTTC.